These 22 T cell receptor beta chains came from one sample sequenced in a study of shared clonotypes between healthy human individuals (dated by TCRdb to about 2020). Receptor libraries were prepared by the immunoSEQ multiplex PCR assay. Drawn from immuneACCESS, this table holds only the in-frame rearrangements with V and J called that TCRdb kept. Clones are partly lost; checked studies trace under half to an unresolved V gene and leave the rest unexplained. Counted in this sample were approximately 980,000 clones; approximately 76% of them appeared once. The top ten clonotypes cover around 1.4% of the sample. Sequencing input: memory CD4+ T cells sorted from blood. What this sample's cell subset or site label stands for: CD45RA-negative fraction. These TCRs come from a man aged 18 to 30 in good health.

The V call is TRBV5-1, the J call TRBJ2-1; 9 bases line up with TRBD1. The CDR3 extends over 15 amino acids. The germline gives CDR1 SGHRS, CDR2 YFSETQ. The junction had 5 bases not matched to a gene; V was cut back by 5 bases and J by 2 bases. The CDR3 here is CASRVGQGTYNEQFF. CDR3 bases: TGCGCCAGCAGGGTCGGACAGGGGACCTACAATGAGCAGTTCTTC.

The chain recombines TRBV7-2 with TRBJ1-6; 8 bases line up with TRBD1. Losses at the gene ends were 4 bases for V and 7 bases for J; bases not matched to a gene: 6. Germline V lookup: CDR1 SGHTA, CDR2 FQGNSA. This CDR3 has 15 amino acids. CDR3 bases: TGTGCCAGCAGCTCAGAGGACAGGGCGAATTCACCCCTCCACTTT. Protein product: CASSSEDRANSPLHF.

The chain couples TRBV7-9 to TRBJ1-6; possibly TRBD1 for D (6 bases). Trimming took 7 bases from V and 4 from J, leaving 14 bases between them. CDR1 and CDR2 from the germline V gene are SEHNR and FQNEAQ (reference sequence). The CDR3 has 15 amino acids. CDR3: CASTLGGDYNSPLHF. The CDR3 nucleotides read TGTGCCAGCACGTTAGGGGGAGATTATAATTCACCCCTCCACTTT.

V gene TRBV7-9 combines with J gene TRBJ1-2; TRBD1 aligns across 11 bases. V shed 5 bases, J shed 7 bases, and the junction held 12 bases outside the gene matches. Germline values: CDR1 SEHNR, CDR2 FQNEAQ (reference sequence). The CDR3 loop spans 16 amino acids. The CDR3 region is CASSPRGTGGSVGYTF. CDR3 nucleotide sequence: TGTGCCAGCAGCCCTAGGGGGACAGGGGGATCAGTTGGCTACACCTTC. The full variable domain, completed using reference TRBV7-9 and TRBJ1-2, is DTGVSQNPRHKITKRGQNVTFRCDPISEHNRLYWYRQTLGQGPEFLTYFQNEAQLEKSRLLSDRFSAERPKGSFSTLEIQRTEQGDSAMYLCASSPRGTGGSVGYTFGSGTRLTVV.

This rearrangement joins TRBV19 to TRBJ2-3; D is uncertain. Germline loops: CDR1 LNHDA, CDR2 SQIVND (reference sequence). The V and J ends lost 6 bases and 7 bases respectively, with 8 bases between them. The CDR3 runs 11 residues. CDR3 bases: TGTGCCAGTAGATCCTACAATACGCAGTATTTT. This gives the protein CASRSYNTQYF.

This clone was counted a few times. V gene TRBV15 combines with J gene TRBJ2-5; 15 bases line up with TRBD2. Unmatched junction bases numbered 5, after V lost 7 bases and J lost 2 bases. The CDR3 is 16 residues long. CDR1 LNHNV and CDR2 YYDKDF come from the germline V gene (reference sequence). The CDR3 region is CATNRGLAGGQETQYF. The DNA of the CDR3 is TGTGCCACCAACCGGGGACTAGCGGGGGGTCAAGAGACCCAGTACTTC. Full variable domain (missing parts from reference TRBV15 and TRBJ2-5): DAMVIQNPRYQVTQFGKPVTLSCSQTLNHNVMYWYQQKSSQAPKLLFHYYDKDFNNEADTPDNFQSRRPNTSFCFLDIRSPGLGDTAMYLCATNRGLAGGQETQYFGPGTRLLVL.

The gene calls are TRBV5-1 and TRBJ2-1, with 8 bases matching TRBD2. Trimming removed 1 base from V and 8 bases from J; junction bases left unmatched: 8. The CDR3 has 15 residues. The germline V gene encodes CDR1 SGHRS and CDR2 YFSETQ. The CDR3 DNA follows: TGCGCCAGCAGCTTGCCAGCGGGAGAGATCGATGAGCAGTTCTTC. It encodes CASSLPAGEIDEQFF.

J is TRBJ1-1 and V is TRBV1. TRBV1 is a pseudogene locus. The CDR3 extends over 16 amino acids. The CDR3 DNA reads TGCACCAGCAGCCAAGATACAAGGGCTGGGAGCACTGAAGCTTTCTTT. It specifies CTSSQDTRAGSTEAFF.

The genes are TRBV19 and TRBJ1-2; the D is unclear. CDR3 length: 14 amino acids. Germline values: CDR1 LNHDA, CDR2 SQIVND (reference sequence). The ends were cut back, 2 bases at V and 3 bases at J, with 10 bases in the middle. The CDR3 DNA reads as TGTGCCAGTAGTATACAAACCCGTTACTATGGCTACACCTTC. It encodes CASSIQTRYYGYTF.

V usage is TRBV28 and J usage is TRBJ1-2; possible D gene TRBD1, 5 bases. CDR3 length equals 11 residues. V was trimmed by 8 bases and J by 7 bases, leaving 11 bases between them. Germline V gene lookup returns CDR1 MDHEN and CDR2 SYDVKM. The CDR3: CASWGVTGYTF. The DNA for the CDR3 is TGTGCCAGCTGGGGGGTGACTGGCTACACCTTC.

As to this clone: This same CDR3 is encoded by further DNA sequences in the sample. The chain uses TRBV30 and TRBJ2-2, with D possibly being TRBD1 or TRBD2 (5 bases each). Germline V gene sequence: CDR1 GTSNPN, CDR2 SVGIG (reference sequence). V dropped 4 bases and J dropped 1 base, with 7 bases sitting between them. This CDR3 is 13 amino acids long. The CDR3 DNA sequence: TGTGCCTGGACGAGGGGGAACACCGGGGAGCTGTTTTTT. Residues: CAWTRGNTGELFF.

The chain joins TRBV18 to TRBJ2-5; D gene uncertain. There are 16 residues in the CDR3. V was trimmed by 4 bases and J by 5 bases, leaving 20 bases between them. Germline CDR1 KGHSH, CDR2 LQKENI. The CDR3 sequence: CASSRGTTAMGETQYF. The CDR3, as DNA: TGTGCCAGCTCACGAGGAACGACGGCTATGGGGGAGACCCAGTACTTC.

The chain uses TRBV7-9 and TRBJ2-3; D ambiguous. V lost 2 bases to trimming and J lost 4 bases, with 13 bases between them. This CDR3 comprises 15 residues. CDR1 is SEHNR, CDR2 FQNEAQ, per germline (reference sequence). The CDR3 is CASSLTQAPPDTQYF. In DNA form, the CDR3 reads TGTGCCAGCAGCTTAACCCAGGCCCCGCCAGATACGCAGTATTTT.

A single count supports this clone. The chain has TRBV19 and TRBJ1-2, with a weak D call TRBD1 (5 bases). Germline V gene lookup returns CDR1 LNHDA and CDR2 SQIVND (reference sequence). The V end was cut by 5 bases, the J end by 1 base, with 17 bases between. This CDR3 spans 16 amino acids. The CDR3 here is CASSLRAREINYGYTF. The CDR3 nucleotides read TGTGCCAGTAGTTTACGTGCCAGGGAAATTAACTATGGCTACACCTTC.

The J gene is TRBJ1-6, the V gene TRBV4-3; D is ambiguous. The germline V gene has CDR1 LGHNA and CDR2 YSLEER. There are 17 residues in the CDR3. V lost 0 bases, J lost 9 bases, and 18 bases lay in between. The DNA of the CDR3 is TGCGCCAGCAGCCAAGAGGTAATTAGGTTGGGAGGTTCACCCCTCCACTTT. The encoded protein is CASSQEVIRLGGSPLHF.

The chain couples TRBV5-1 to TRBJ2-1; D gene uncertain. Trimming removed 0 bases at V and 6 bases at J, with 13 bases between. CDR1 is SGHRS and CDR2 is YFSETQ in the germline V gene. This CDR3 has 15 residues. The CDR3 sequence is CASSLAGEPSNEQFF. The CDR3 region has the DNA TGCGCCAGCAGCTTGGCTGGCGAGCCCTCCAATGAGCAGTTCTTC.

The chain has TRBV7-9 and TRBJ1-1; 11 bases are a match to TRBD1. The CDR3 loop spans 15 amino acids. The germline gives CDR1 SEHNR, CDR2 FQNEAQ (reference sequence). V shed 5 bases, J shed 7 bases, and the junction held 9 bases outside the gene matches. The CDR3 sequence is CASSPGTGGSSEAFF. CDR3 in DNA: TGTGCCAGCAGCCCCGGGACAGGGGGTTCGAGTGAAGCTTTCTTT.

The gene calls are TRBV6-1 and TRBJ2-5, with 12 bases fitting TRBD2. J lost 5 bases, V lost 4 bases, and 8 bases had no gene match. From germline, CDR1 is MNHNS and CDR2 SASEGT. This CDR3 is 16 amino acids long. The CDR3 DNA is TGTGCCAGCAGTGCGCAGGGGACTAGCGGGTTGGAGACCCAGTACTTC. Its translation: CASSAQGTSGLETQYF.

This chain joins TRBV19 and TRBJ1-2; maybe TRBD1 (6 bases). The CDR3 consists of 14 residues. In germline, CDR1 is LNHDA, CDR2 SQIVND (reference sequence). V lost 6 bases and J lost 6, with 17 bases in between. DNA for the CDR3: TGTGCCAGTAGCCACCGTGCCAGGGGCGATGGCTACACCTTC. Amino acids: CASSHRARGDGYTF.

This clone was observed many times. The chain joins TRBV5-6 to TRBJ1-1, with TRBD1 matching over 7 bases. V lost 4 bases to trimming and J lost 1 base; unmatched junction nucleotides: 4. Germline values: CDR1 SGHDT, CDR2 YYEEEE. The CDR3 is 14 residues long. The DNA of the CDR3 is TGTGCCAGCAGCGGGACAGTGAGGAACACTGAAGCTTTCTTT. Amino acids: CASSGTVRNTEAFF.

This clone is a singleton in its sample. This sequence is one base from a far larger clone and is likely a read error. The gene calls are TRBV7-9 and TRBJ1-2, with D possibly being TRBD1 (5 bases). This CDR3 is 13 amino acids long. Germline V gives CDR1 SEHNR, CDR2 FQNEAQ (reference sequence). V was clipped by 3 bases and J by 2 bases, with 7 bases between them. CDR3 coding DNA: TGTGCCAGCAGCTTCCGACAGAACTATGGCTACACCTTC. Its translation is CASSFRQNYGYTF.

The V call is TRBV28, the J call TRBJ2-5; D unresolved. CDR1 is MDHEN and CDR2 is SYDVKM in the germline V gene. CDR3 length: 13 amino acids. The V end lost 6 bases, the J end lost 7 bases, and 15 bases lay between the germline ends. The CDR3 DNA sequence: TGTGCCAGCAGAGCGACGACAATTCTGACCCAGTACTTC. This encodes CASRATTILTQYF.